This entry is about one TCR beta chain. Its antigen remains undetermined. No much larger clone is present one base from it, and per-base qualities are unavailable. The trial excluded patients who had a history of autoimmune disease or were on systemic immunosuppression. Peripheral blood for TCR sequencing was drawn from every dose cohort at baseline, at cycle 4 day 1 and at cycle 7 day 1. The samples were drawn from a first-in-human, open-label, multicenter phase I dose-escalation trial of ivuxolimab. Adults with locally advanced or metastatic melanoma, renal cell carcinoma, hepatocellular carcinoma or head and neck squamous cell carcinoma were enrolled in the trial. Before TCR sequencing, CD4+ T cells and CD8+ T cells were sorted from peripheral blood as separate populations. Taken from the germline V gene, the CDR1 and CDR2 loops are MNHEY and SVGAGI. From the cysteine through the phenylalanine, the CDR3 covers 16 amino acids. Only CDR3 DNA remains: 48 bases, in frame from the first base. The junction shows trimming of 0 bases on V and 5 bases on J, and the gene matches do not reach 4 bases of it.

These data originate in a study of OX40 agonist ivuxolimab in advanced cancers. With regard to the full study: The costimulatory receptor OX40 (CD134) was targeted by ivuxolimab, a fully human IgG2 agonistic monoclonal antibody. In the dose-escalation cohort, about four fifths of patients were male, and the mean age was roughly 60 years with a range of roughly 20 to 79. Of the 50 to 55 dose-escalation patients, hepatocellular carcinoma was present in around 19, melanoma in around 15, renal cell carcinoma in 9 and head and neck cancer in 9. The point of sequencing TCRbeta in the periphery was to test whether ivuxolimab changed TCR sequence diversity and drove clonal T-cell expansion. Partial responses occurred in three dose-escalation patients: two with cutaneous melanoma and one with hepatocellular carcinoma. The monotherapy dose-escalation portion (N ≈ 52 patients) of the phase I ivuxolimab trial is reported in the paper. Prior anti-PD-1, anti-PD-L1 or anti-CTLA-4 therapy was permitted, and approximately 42% of dose-escalation patients had received checkpoint inhibitors. Intravenous ivuxolimab was administered to patients every 2 weeks at six dose levels: 0.01, 0.1, 0.3, 1.5, 3 and 10 mg/kg.

To sequence the TCRbeta CDR3 region, genomic DNA was isolated from the sorted cells. The immunoSEQ Assay was used for sequencing of TCRbeta CDR3 regions. In TCRdb, the immuneACCESS table is reduced to in-frame sequences with V and J assigned. These tables do not hold every clone; where another copy was compared, an unresolved V gene accounts for under half, and the others remain unexplained. This sample gives tens of thousands of clones in total; about 90% of them show up just once. The ten largest clones take up around 1.8% of the sample. The paper as a whole reports these results and caveats: Antigen specificity was not determined for the clonally expanded peripheral T cells. Partial responders in the 0.1-3.0 mg/kg groups had among the lowest normalized peripheral clonal expansion, especially among CD8+ T cells. Low levels of normalized T-cell clonal expansion were also seen in some nonresponding patients. At doses of 0.1 to 3.0 mg/kg, clonal expansion of both CD4+ and CD8+ blood T cells was observed from baseline to week 6. On average, CD8+ T cells showed more expanded clones than CD4+ T cells after ivuxolimab.

The V gene is TRBV6-5 and the J gene is TRBJ1-6, with 7 junctional bases fitting TRBD1. The specimen comprised CD4+ or CD8+ T cells sorted from blood, sampled in a trial of the OX40 agonist ivuxolimab. The sequence was collected from an adult with an advanced solid tumor such as melanoma, head and neck, liver or kidney cancer. CDR3 reads: CASSYSDRFNNSPLHF. The DNA is TGTGCCAGCAGTTACTCGGACAGGTTCAATAATTCACCCCTCCACTTT.